Shown below are 10 T cell receptor beta chains from a single sample sequenced in a study of cytomegalovirus exposure and HLA in healthy donors (dated 2017 in TCRdb). Library preparation employed the immunoSEQ multiplex PCR assay. For the multiplex PCR, a mixture combining 60 forward primers for TCR Vbeta segments and 13 reverse primers for TCR Jbeta segments was used. TCRdb carries this immuneACCESS record with in-frame sequences only. Its versions omit some clonotypes, under half of them owing to an unresolved V gene in the studies checked, with the rest unexplained. The sample table shows fewer than 200,000 clones, and roughly 80% are seen once. In total, the top ten clones hold roughly 1.4% of the sample. The sequenced sample was PBMCs. Receptors originate from a man aged 18 to 29 in good health and CMV-seronegative.

V gene TRBV18 combines with J gene TRBJ2-1, with D possibly matching TRBD2 (5 bases). CDR3 length: 15 amino acids. CDR1 is KGHSH, CDR2 LQKENI, per germline. Between the trimmed V and J ends, which lost 6 bases and 4 bases, there was a span of 16 bases. The CDR3 bases are TGTGCCAGCTCCCCCCGAAGGACTGTATACAATGAGCAGTTCTTC. Translation: CASSPRRTVYNEQFF.

The chain uses TRBV6-6 and TRBJ1-3, with 11 bases that match TRBD1. Germline CDR1 reads MNHNY; CDR2 reads SVGAGI (reference sequence). This CDR3 has 16 residues. V lost 6 bases and J lost 4; bases outside the gene matches: 8. The CDR3 coding sequence is TGTGCCAGCAGCCCAACGGGACAGGGGGTAGGAAACACCATATATTTT. Its protein product is CASSPTGQGVGNTIYF.

The V and J genes are TRBV18 and TRBJ2-5, with D maybe TRBD2 (5 bases). Trimming stripped 0 bases from V and 4 bases from J, with 18 bases between. The length of the CDR3 is 17 residues. The germline V gene has CDR1 KGHSH and CDR2 LQKENI. The CDR3 reads CASSPPISELVRETQYF. The CDR3 DNA follows: TGTGCCAGCTCACCACCGATCTCGGAACTAGTAAGAGAGACCCAGTACTTC.

This clone was observed once. The chain couples TRBV27 to TRBJ1-1; no clear D gene. Germline CDR1 reads MNHEY; CDR2 reads SMNVEV (reference sequence). Deletions cut 7 bases from V and 4 bases from J, with 10 bases between. This CDR3 has 12 residues. In DNA form, the CDR3 reads TGTGCCAGCATGACTCAAGGCACTGAAGCTTTCTTT. It encodes CASMTQGTEAFF.

The V gene is TRBV19, the J gene TRBJ2-7; a possible D gene is TRBD2 (6 bases). The V gene's germline CDR1 is LNHDA and CDR2 SQIVND (reference sequence). The CDR3 is 15 residues long. V lost 2 bases, J lost 2 bases, and 13 bases lay in between. The CDR3 DNA reads TGTGCCAGTAGTATAAATGGAGGGACCACCTACGAGCAGTACTTC. Its translation: CASSINGGTTYEQYF.

This clone was detected once. This sequence joins TRBV19 and TRBJ2-5; 10 bases map to TRBD1. Germline V gene data show CDR1 as LNHDA and CDR2 as SQIVND (reference sequence). V trimming: 3 bases; J trimming: 0 bases; junction bases outside the gene matches: 4. The CDR3 has 16 residues. CDR3 protein: CASSILDRGNQETQYF. CDR3 nucleotides: TGTGCCAGTAGTATTTTGGACAGGGGGAACCAAGAGACCCAGTACTTC.

The gene calls are TRBV28 and TRBJ1-4; tentative D call: TRBD1 (6 bases). CDR3 size: 16 residues. Germline-derived CDR1 and CDR2 are MDHEN and SYDVKM. Trimming shortened V by 6 bases and J by 3 bases, and 17 bases separated the two germline ends. In nucleotides, the CDR3 is TGTGCCAGCAGCCGGATAGACAGGTGGCCTAATGAAAAACTGTTTTTT. Translated: CASSRIDRWPNEKLFF.

This clone occurred a few times. This chain links TRBV5-1 with TRBJ2-1, with TRBD2 identical over 11 bases. V lost 4 bases, J lost 0 bases, and 3 bases stayed unmatched. Germline values: CDR1 SGHRS, CDR2 YFSETQ. The CDR3 is 16 amino acids. This chain's CDR3 is CASSPGLAASYNEQFF. In DNA form, the CDR3 reads TGCGCCAGCAGCCCGGGACTAGCGGCCTCCTACAATGAGCAGTTCTTC.

The gene calls are TRBV4-1 and TRBJ2-1, with 8 bases fitting TRBD2. The junction had 4 bases not matched to a gene; V was cut back by 0 bases and J by 3 bases. The germline V gene has CDR1 MGHRA and CDR2 YSYEKL. This CDR3 contains 16 residues. This CDR3 reads CASSQDPSGGYNEQFF. The CDR3 DNA sequence: TGCGCCAGCAGCCAAGATCCGAGCGGGGGCTACAATGAGCAGTTCTTC.

The chain joins TRBV28 to TRBJ2-5; perhaps TRBD2 as D (5 bases). Germline V CDR1 and CDR2: MDHEN, SYDVKM. This CDR3 spans 13 amino acids. V was cut by 8 bases and J by 1 base, with 11 bases left in between. The CDR3 sequence: CASLASAQETQYF. The CDR3 nucleotides are TGTGCCAGCCTAGCATCCGCCCAAGAGACCCAGTACTTC.